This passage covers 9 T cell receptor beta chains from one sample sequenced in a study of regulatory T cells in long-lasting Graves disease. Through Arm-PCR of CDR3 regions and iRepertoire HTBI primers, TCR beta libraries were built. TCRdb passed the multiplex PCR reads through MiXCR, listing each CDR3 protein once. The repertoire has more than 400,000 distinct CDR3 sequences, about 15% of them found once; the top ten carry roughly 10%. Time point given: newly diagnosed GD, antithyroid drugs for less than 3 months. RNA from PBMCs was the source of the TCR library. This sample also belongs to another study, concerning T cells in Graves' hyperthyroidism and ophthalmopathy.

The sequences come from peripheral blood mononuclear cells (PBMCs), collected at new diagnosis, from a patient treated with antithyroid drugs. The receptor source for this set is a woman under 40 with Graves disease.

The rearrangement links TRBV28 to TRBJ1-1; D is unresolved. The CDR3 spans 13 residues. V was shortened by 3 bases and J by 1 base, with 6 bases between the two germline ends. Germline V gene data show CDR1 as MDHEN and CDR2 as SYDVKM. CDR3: CASSFPGNTEAFF. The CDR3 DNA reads TGTGCCAGCAGTTTCCCAGGGAACACTGAAGCTTTCTTT.

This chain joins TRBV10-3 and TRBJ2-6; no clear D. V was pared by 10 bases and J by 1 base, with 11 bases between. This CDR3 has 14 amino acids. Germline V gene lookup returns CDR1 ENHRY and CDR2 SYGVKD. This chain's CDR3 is CATYSTSGANVLTF. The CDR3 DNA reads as TGTGCCACCTACAGCACTTCTGGGGCCAACGTCCTGACTTTC.

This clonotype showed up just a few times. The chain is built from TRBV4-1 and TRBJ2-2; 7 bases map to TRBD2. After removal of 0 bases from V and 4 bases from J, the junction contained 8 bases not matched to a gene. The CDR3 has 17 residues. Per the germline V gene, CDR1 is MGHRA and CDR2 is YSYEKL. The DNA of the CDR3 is TGCGCCAGCAGCCAAGAAAGGGCGGGAGTTGGCACCGGGGAGCTGTTTTTT. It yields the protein CASSQERAGVGTGELFF.

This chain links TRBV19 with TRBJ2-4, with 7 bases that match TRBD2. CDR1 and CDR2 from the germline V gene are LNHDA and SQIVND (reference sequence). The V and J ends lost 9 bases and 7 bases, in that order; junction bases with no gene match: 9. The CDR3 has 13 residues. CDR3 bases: TGTGCCAGCCGTCCGGGACTAATGAACATTCAGTACTTC. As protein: CASRPGLMNIQYF.

The CDR3 DNA reads as TGCAGTGCTAGAGACTGGGACCGAAGATTGACGTACTTC. It codes for CSARDWDRRLTYF. The chain links TRBV20-1 to TRBJ2-7; either TRBD1 or TRBD2 may supply D (5 bases each). The CDR3 extends over 13 amino acids. The V end was cut by 0 bases, the J end by 12 bases, with 18 bases between. Germline V CDR1 and CDR2: DFQATT, SNEGSKA (reference sequence).

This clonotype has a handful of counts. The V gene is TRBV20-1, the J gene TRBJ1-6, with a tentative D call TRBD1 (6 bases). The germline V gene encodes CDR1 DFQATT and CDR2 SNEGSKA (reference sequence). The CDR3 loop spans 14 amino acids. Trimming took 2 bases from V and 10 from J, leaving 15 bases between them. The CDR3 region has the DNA TGCAGTGCTAGACAGGCAGGGAGGGGGTCACCCCTCCACTTT. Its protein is CSARQAGRGSPLHF.

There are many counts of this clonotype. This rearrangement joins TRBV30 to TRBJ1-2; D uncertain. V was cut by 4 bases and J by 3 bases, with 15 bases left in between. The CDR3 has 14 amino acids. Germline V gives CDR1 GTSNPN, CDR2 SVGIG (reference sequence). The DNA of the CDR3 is TGTGCCTGGACCCCAGCCCGGACGGACTATGGCTACACCTTC. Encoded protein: CAWTPARTDYGYTF.

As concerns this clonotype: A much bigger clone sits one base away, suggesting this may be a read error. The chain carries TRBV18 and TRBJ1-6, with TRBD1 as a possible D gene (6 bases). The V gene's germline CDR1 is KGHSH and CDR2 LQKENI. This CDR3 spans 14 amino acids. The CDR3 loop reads CASSSDSNNSPLRF. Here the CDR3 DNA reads TGTGCCAGCTCATCGGACAGCAATAATTCACCCCTCCGCTTT. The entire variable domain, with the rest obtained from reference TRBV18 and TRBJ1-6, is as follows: NAGVMQNPRHLVRRRGQEARLRCSPMKGHSHVYWYRQLPEEGLKFMVYLQKENIIDESGMPKERFSAEFPKEGPSILRIQQVVRGDSAAYFCASSSDSNNSPLRFGNGTRLTVT.

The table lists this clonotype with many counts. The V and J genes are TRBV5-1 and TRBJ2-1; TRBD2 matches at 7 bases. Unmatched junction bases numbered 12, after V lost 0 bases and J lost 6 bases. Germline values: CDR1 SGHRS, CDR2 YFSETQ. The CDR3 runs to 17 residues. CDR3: CASSLVRPATGGNEQFF. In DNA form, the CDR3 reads TGCGCCAGCAGCTTGGTACGTCCGGCAACGGGGGGCAATGAGCAGTTCTTC.